What follows describes a single TCR beta chain. Its antigen remains unidentified. Method: immunoSEQ multiplex PCR; TCRdb's copy keeps in-frame clones and lacks some. The sample carries 2 million to 2.5 million clones, 93% recorded once. This entry belongs to a study of shared clonotypes between healthy human individuals. Across the study: CD4 naive cells filled three plates per donor, CD4 memory three, CD8 naive two and CD8 memory one.

Germline V gene sequence: CDR1 SGHVS, CDR2 FQNEAQ. Trimming removed 3 bases at V and 2 bases at J, with 11 bases between. This CDR3 region has 14 residues. Donors comprised only Caucasian adults living in Nashville, Tennessee. General study results and limits: For naive CD4 cells, 4% to 6% of clonotypes were shared across a handful of donors. Relative to their counterparts shared across all four donors, non-shared clonotypes exhibited diminished generation probabilities.

This sequence originates from a man between 18 and 29 years old in good health. Some clones in this sample may be carry-over from other donors' samples. The chain uses TRBV7-8 and TRBJ2-7; maybe TRBD2 (6 bases). Specimen: naive CD4+ T cells from PBMCs. The subset was: CD45RA+ positively selected. CDR3 sequence reads: CASSFGLTTYEQYF. The CDR3 DNA follows: TGTGCCAGCAGCTTCGGACTAACCACCTACGAGCAGTACTTC.